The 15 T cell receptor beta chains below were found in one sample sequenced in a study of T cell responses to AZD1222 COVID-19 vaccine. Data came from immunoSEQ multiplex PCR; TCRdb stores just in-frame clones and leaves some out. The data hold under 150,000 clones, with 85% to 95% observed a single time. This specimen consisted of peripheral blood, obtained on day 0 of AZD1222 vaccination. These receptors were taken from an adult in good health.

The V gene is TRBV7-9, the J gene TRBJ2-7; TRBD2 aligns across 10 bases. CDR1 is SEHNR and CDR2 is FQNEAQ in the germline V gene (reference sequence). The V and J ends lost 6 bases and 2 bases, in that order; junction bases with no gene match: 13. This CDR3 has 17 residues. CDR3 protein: CASSFTVATSGTYEQYF. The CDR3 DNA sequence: TGTGCCAGCAGTTTCACCGTCGCCACTAGCGGGACCTACGAGCAGTACTTC.

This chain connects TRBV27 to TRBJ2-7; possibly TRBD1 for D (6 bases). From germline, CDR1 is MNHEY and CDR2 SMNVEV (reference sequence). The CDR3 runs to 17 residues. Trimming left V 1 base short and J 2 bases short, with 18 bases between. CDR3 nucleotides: TGTGCCAGCAGTTTATTCGCGACAGGTCCTTACCCCTACGAGCAGTACTTC. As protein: CASSLFATGPYPYEQYF.

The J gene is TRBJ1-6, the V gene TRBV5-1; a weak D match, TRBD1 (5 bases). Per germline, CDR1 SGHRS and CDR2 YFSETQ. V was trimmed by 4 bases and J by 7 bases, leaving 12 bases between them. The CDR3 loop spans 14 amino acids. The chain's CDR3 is CASSLSGFNSPLHF. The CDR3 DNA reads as TGCGCCAGCAGCCTATCAGGGTTCAATTCACCCCTCCACTTT.

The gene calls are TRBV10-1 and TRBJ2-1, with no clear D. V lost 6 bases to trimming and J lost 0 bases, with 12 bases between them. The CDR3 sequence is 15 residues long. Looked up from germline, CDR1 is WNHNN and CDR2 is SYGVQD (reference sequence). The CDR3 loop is CASSDGSGSYNEQFF. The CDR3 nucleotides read TGCGCCAGCAGCGATGGCTCGGGCTCCTACAATGAGCAGTTCTTC.

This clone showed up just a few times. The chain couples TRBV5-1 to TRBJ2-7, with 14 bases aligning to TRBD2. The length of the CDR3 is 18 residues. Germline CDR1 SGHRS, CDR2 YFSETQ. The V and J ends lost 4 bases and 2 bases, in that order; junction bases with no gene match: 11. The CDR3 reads CASSAATSGRARPYEQYF. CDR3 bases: TGCGCCAGCAGCGCGGCGACTAGCGGGAGGGCCCGACCCTACGAGCAGTACTTC.

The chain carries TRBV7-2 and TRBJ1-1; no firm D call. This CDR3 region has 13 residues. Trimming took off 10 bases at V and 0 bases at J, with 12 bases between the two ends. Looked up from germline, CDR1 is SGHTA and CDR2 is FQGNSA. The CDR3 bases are TGTGCCACCACTACATACTTGAACACTGAAGCTTTCTTT. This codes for CATTTYLNTEAFF.

CDR3 sequence: CASSRTSPDRTQYF. As DNA, the CDR3 is TGTGCCAGCAGTAGAACTTCGCCCGACCGAACGCAGTATTTT. The V call is TRBV6-5, the J call TRBJ2-3; D unresolved. Trimming shortened V by 5 bases and J by 9 bases, and 18 bases separated the two germline ends. Germline CDR1 MNHEY, CDR2 SVGAGI. The CDR3 is 14 amino acids.

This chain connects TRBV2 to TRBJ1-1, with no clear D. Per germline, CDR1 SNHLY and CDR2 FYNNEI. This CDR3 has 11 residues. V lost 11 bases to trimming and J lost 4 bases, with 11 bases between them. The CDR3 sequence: CAVVLSTEAFF. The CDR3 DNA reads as TGTGCCGTAGTATTATCCACTGAAGCTTTCTTT.

CDR3 nucleotides: TGTGCCTGGAGTACCACAGGGGGCCTAGGACCAGGAGCTTTCTTT. Its protein product is CAWSTTGGLGPGAFF. V usage is TRBV30 and J usage is TRBJ1-1; 9 nucleotides align to TRBD1. The CDR3 loop spans 15 amino acids. J gave up 10 bases and V 2 bases, and 14 bases lay outside the gene matches. Germline CDR1 is GTSNPN and CDR2 is SVGIG (reference sequence).

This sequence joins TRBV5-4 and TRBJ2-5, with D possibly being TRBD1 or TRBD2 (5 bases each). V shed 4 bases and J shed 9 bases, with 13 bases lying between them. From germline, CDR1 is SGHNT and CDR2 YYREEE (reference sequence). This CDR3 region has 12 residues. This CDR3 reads CASSPGPRAQYF. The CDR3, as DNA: TGTGCCAGCAGCCCGGGGCCAAGGGCCCAGTACTTC.

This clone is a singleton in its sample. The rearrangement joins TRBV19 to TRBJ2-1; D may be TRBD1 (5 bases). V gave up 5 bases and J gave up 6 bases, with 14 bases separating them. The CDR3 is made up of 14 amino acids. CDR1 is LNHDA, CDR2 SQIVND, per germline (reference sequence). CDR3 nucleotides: TGTGCCAGTAGTGCCCCCAGCAGGGTCAATGAGCAGTTCTTC. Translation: CASSAPSRVNEQFF.

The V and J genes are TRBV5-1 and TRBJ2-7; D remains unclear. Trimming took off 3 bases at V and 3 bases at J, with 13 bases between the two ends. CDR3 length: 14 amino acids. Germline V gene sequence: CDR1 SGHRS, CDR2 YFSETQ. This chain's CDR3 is CASSSQGIGYEQYF. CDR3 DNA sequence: TGCGCCAGCAGCTCCCAAGGGATCGGCTACGAGCAGTACTTC.

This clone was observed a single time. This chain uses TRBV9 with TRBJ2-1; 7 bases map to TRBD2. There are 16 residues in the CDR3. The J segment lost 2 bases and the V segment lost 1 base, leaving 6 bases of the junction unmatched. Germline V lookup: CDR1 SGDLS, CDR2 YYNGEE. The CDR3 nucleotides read TGTGCCAGCAGCGTAAGAGCGGGACCCACCTACAATGAGCAGTTCTTC. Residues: CASSVRAGPTYNEQFF.

CDR3 sequence (DNA): TGTGCCAGCAGCCCCTCGGACAGGGGAAATACTGAAGCTTTCTTT. It translates to CASSPSDRGNTEAFF. The chain is built from TRBV7-2 and TRBJ1-1; 9 bases agree with TRBD1. J gave up 5 bases and V 5 bases, and 9 bases lay outside the gene matches. Germline CDR1 and CDR2: SGHTA and FQGNSA. CDR3 size: 15 residues. Drawing the rest from reference TRBV7-2 and TRBJ1-1, the complete variable domain is GAGVSQSPSNKVTEKGKDVELRCDPISGHTALYWYRQSLGQGLEFLIYFQGNSAPDKSGLPSDRFSAERTGGSVSTLTIQRTQQEDSAVYLCASSPSDRGNTEAFFGQGTRLTVV.

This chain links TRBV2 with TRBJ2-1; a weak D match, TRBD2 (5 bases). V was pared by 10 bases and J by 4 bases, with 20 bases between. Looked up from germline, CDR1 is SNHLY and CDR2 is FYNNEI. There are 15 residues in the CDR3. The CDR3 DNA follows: TGTGCCACCTCGAAGGACTCAGCAGGTTACAATGAGCAGTTCTTC. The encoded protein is CATSKDSAGYNEQFF. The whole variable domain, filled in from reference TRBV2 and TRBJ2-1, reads EPEVTQTPSHQVTQMGQEVILRCVPISNHLYFYWYRQILGQKVEFLVSFYNNEISEKSEIFDDQFSVERPDGSNFTLKIRSTKLEDSAMYFCATSKDSAGYNEQFFGPGTRLTVL.